This TCR beta chain emerged from a study of OX40 agonist ivuxolimab in advanced cancers. Looking at the study overall: Ivuxolimab was an agonistic, fully human IgG2 monoclonal antibody directed against OX40 (CD134), a costimulatory receptor. Intravenous ivuxolimab was administered to patients every 2 weeks at six dose levels: 0.01, 0.1, 0.3, 1.5, 3 and 10 mg/kg. Of the roughly 51 dose-escalation patients, hepatocellular carcinoma was present in about 20, melanoma in roughly 15, renal cell carcinoma in 9 and head and neck cancer in 9. A male proportion of nearly 85% and a mean age of approximately 55 years, ranging from roughly 23 to 80, were recorded for the dose-escalation cohort. Patients were allowed to have had prior anti-PD-1, anti-PD-L1 or anti-CTLA-4 therapy, and 30% to 40% of the dose-escalation patients had been treated with checkpoint inhibitors. Three dose-escalation patients achieved partial responses, one with hepatocellular carcinoma and two with cutaneous melanoma. Peripheral TCRbeta sequencing was intended to test whether TCR sequence diversity was altered and clonal T-cell expansion was caused by ivuxolimab. The paper describes the monotherapy dose-escalation part (N ≈ 52 patients) of the phase I trial of ivuxolimab. Beyond this particular receptor, the publication reports: Antigen specificity was not determined for the clonally expanded peripheral T cells. In the 0.1-3.0 mg/kg groups, partial responders had among the lowest normalized peripheral clonal expansion, particularly in CD8+ T cells. At doses from 0.1 to 3.0 mg/kg, clonal expansion was seen in both CD4+ and CD8+ blood T cells between baseline and week 6. Low levels of normalized T-cell clonal expansion were also seen in some nonresponding patients. On average, CD8+ T cells showed more expanded clones than CD4+ T cells after ivuxolimab.

Concerning this clone: Its antigen specificity is not known. No base-level quality is on record; no much larger clone is a single base apart.

To sequence the TCRbeta CDR3 region, genomic DNA was isolated from the sorted cells. The immunoSEQ Assay was used to sequence the TCRbeta CDR3 regions. Not all clones reach the TCRdb copy of this immuneACCESS table, which keeps in-frame sequences only. Checked studies attribute under half of the gap to unresolved V genes and leave the rest unexplained. The sample contains nearly 50,000 clones, more than 75% of them found a single time. The ten largest clones represent 1.5% to 2% of the sample. The trial excluded patients who had a history of autoimmune disease or were on systemic immunosuppression. In every dose cohort, peripheral blood was drawn for TCR sequencing at baseline, cycle 4 day 1, and cycle 7 day 1. Samples came from an open-label, multicenter, first-in-human phase I dose-escalation trial of ivuxolimab. The trial enrolled adults with locally advanced or metastatic head and neck squamous cell, hepatocellular, melanoma or renal cell carcinoma. CD4+ and CD8+ T cells were sorted separately from peripheral blood before TCR sequencing.

V trim: 3 bases; J trim: 4 bases; unmatched bases: 4. The germline V gene sets CDR1 to KGHSH and CDR2 to LQKENI. Inclusive of the bounding cysteine and phenylalanine, the CDR3 is 14 residues long. Only CDR3 DNA is held: 42 bases, read in frame from base 1. The TCR was taken from an adult with an advanced solid tumor such as melanoma, head and neck, liver or kidney cancer. Recombination connected TRBV18 to TRBJ1-1; 8 junctional bases match TRBD1. The specimen comprised CD4+ or CD8+ T cells sorted from blood, sampled in a trial of the OX40 agonist ivuxolimab. CDR3 sequence: CASSPVQGGTEAFF. The DNA is TGTGCCAGCTCACCGGTACAGGGGGGCACTGAAGCTTTCTTT.